The rows below give T cell receptor beta chains drawn from one sample of a study of early T cells in non-severe SARS-CoV-2 infection. In TCRdb, the 5' RACE reads were re-called with MiXCR into one record per CDR3 protein. The sample shows about 110,000 distinct CDR3 sequences, around an eighth of them seen only once. The source material was whole blood. The receptor source for this set is an adult who was a healthcare worker with PCR-confirmed SARS-CoV-2 infection or an uninfected control (not recorded which). The CDR3 runs from the conserved cysteine through the conserved F or W. Each record gives: clone size, D gene, J gene, V gene, CDR3 DNA, CDR3 protein. D genes are given only for firm matches. The size entry is marked missing in some rows and otherwise reads once, few, many or a size class.

many,-,TRBJ2-2,TRBV11-2,TGTGCCAGCAGCTTAGATCTCTCCGGGGAGCTGTTTTTT,CASSLDLSGELFF
-,-,TRBJ2-2,TRBV5-1,TGCGCCAGCAGCCCGGGACTCCTAAGCACCGGGGAGCTGTTTTTT,CASSPGLLSTGELFF
-,-,TRBJ2-5,TRBV7-3,TGTGCCAGCAGCTTACCAGGGGACGAGACCCAGTACTTC,CASSLPGDETQYF
many,TRBD1,TRBJ2-7,TRBV3-1,TGTGCCAGCAGACCCGGGACAGGCTACGAGCAGTACTTC,CASRPGTGYEQYF
few,-,TRBJ2-1,TRBV29-1,TGCAGCGTTCAGGGAGGCACCTACAATGAGCAGTTCTTC,CSVQGGTYNEQFF
many,-,TRBJ1-6,TRBV6-6,TGTGCCAGCAGCCCCCGGGGACACAGTAATTCACCCCTCCACTTT,CASSPRGHSNSPLHF
-,-,TRBJ2-3,TRBV6-5,TGTGCCAGCAGTTACCGCATTGGCAGAAGCGGCACAGATACGCAGTATTTT,CASSYRIGRSGTDTQYF
few,-,TRBJ1-5,TRBV21-1,TGTGCCAGCAGCAAAGCAATAGGACAGCCCCAGCATTTT,CASSKAIGQPQHF
many,TRBD2,TRBJ2-4,TRBV30,TGTGCCTGGAGTAGCGGGGGGGCAGCCAAAAACATTCAGTACTTC,CAWSSGGAAKNIQYF
-,-,TRBJ1-6,TRBV4-1,TGCGCCAGCAGCCCTAACGCGGGGCGTAATTCACCCCTCCACTTT,CASSPNAGRNSPLHF
-,-,TRBJ2-7,TRBV4-1,TGCGCCAGCAGCCCAGGGCCAGGGAGGAACTACGAGCAGTACTTC,CASSPGPGRNYEQYF
many,-,TRBJ2-4,TRBV7-9,TGTGCCAGCAGTTATGATCCGAGGACCGGGTTTGACATTCAGTACTTC,CASSYDPRTGFDIQYF
-,TRBD1,TRBJ1-2,TRBV3-1,TGTGCCAGCAGCCAGGGCGGGGTCACAGGGACAGGGAGAAGCAGCTACACCTTC,CASSQGGVTGTGRSSYTF
few,-,TRBJ2-1,TRBV29-1,TGCAGCGTTCCCCGGGGCGTCGAGCAGTTCTTC,CSVPRGVEQFF
few,TRBD2,TRBJ2-1,TRBV12-3/TRBV12-4,TGTGCCAGCAGTTTAACTAGCGGGGGGGCCTGGGCGTTCTTC,CASSLTSGGAWAFF
-,-,TRBJ2-1,TRBV5-6,TGTGCCAGCAGCCTTCGGGGGACAACCTACAATGAGCAGTTCTTC,CASSLRGTTYNEQFF
many,TRBD1,TRBJ1-2,TRBV13,TGTGCCAGCAGCGCAATGACAGGGGATGGCTACACCTTC,CASSAMTGDGYTF
few,TRBD2,TRBJ2-1,TRBV19,TGTGCCAGTAGTATAAGCGGGGGGACGGGCAATGAGCAGTTCTTC,CASSISGGTGNEQFF
few,TRBD2,TRBJ2-3,TRBV29-1,TGCAGCGTTGGAAGCGGGAGGCTAGCAGATACGCAGTATTTT,CSVGSGRLADTQYF
medium-sized,-,TRBJ1-3,TRBV7-9,TGTGCCAGCAGCACCGCAATGACCGGAAACACCATATATTTT,CASSTAMTGNTIYF
many,-,TRBJ1-1,TRBV7-9,TGTGCCAGCAGCTTCATAATGAACACTGAAGCTTTCTTT,CASSFIMNTEAFF
many,TRBD1,TRBJ1-1,TRBV24-1,TGTGCCACCAGTGTTTCCGACAGGGGGAACACTGAAGCTTTCTTT,CATSVSDRGNTEAFF
-,-,TRBJ1-2,TRBV20-1,TGCAGTGCCAGCCCGACAGATAGCTATGGCTACACCTTC,CSASPTDSYGYTF
many,-,TRBJ2-5,TRBV25-1,TGTGCCAGCATAGATTCGGGGGTGGTCCAAGAGACCCAGTACTTC,CASIDSGVVQETQYF
-,TRBD2,TRBJ2-5,TRBV5-4,TGTGCCAGCAGCTCTCCTATAGCGGGAACTCAAGAGACCCAGTACTTC,CASSSPIAGTQETQYF
many,TRBD2,TRBJ2-5,TRBV5-4,TGTGCCAGCAGCTGGACCGGGACTAGCGGTCAAGAGACCCAGTACTTC,CASSWTGTSGQETQYF
many,-,TRBJ1-1,TRBV5-8,TGTGCCAGCAGCTTGGTACATATGAACACTGAAGCTTTCTTT,CASSLVHMNTEAFF
few,-,TRBJ2-5,TRBV7-9,TGTGCCAGCAGCCCCAGGGACAAGGTCCGAGAGACCCAGTACTTC,CASSPRDKVRETQYF
-,-,TRBJ2-3,TRBV9,TGTGCCAGCAGCCCTCTCGTGGGCACAGATACGCAGTATTTT,CASSPLVGTDTQYF
many,-,TRBJ2-5,TRBV27,TGTGCCAGCAGTTTAAACGTCGGACACCTAAAAGAGACCCAGTACTTC,CASSLNVGHLKETQYF
few,-,TRBJ1-3,TRBV10-3,TGTGCCATCAGTGACCCGAGGGCAGGGGCGCTTGGAAACACCATATATTTT,CAISDPRAGALGNTIYF
-,TRBD2,TRBJ2-1,TRBV7-3,TGTGCCAGCAGCCCGACTAGCGGGAAAGACAATGAGCAGTTCTTC,CASSPTSGKDNEQFF
few,TRBD1,TRBJ1-1,TRBV11-3,TGTGCCAGCAGCCAACAGGGGCAAACTGAAGCTTTCTTT,CASSQQGQTEAFF
-,TRBD1,TRBJ1-6,TRBV28,TGTGCCAGCAGTCCCTGGACAGGACAGGGGTATTCACCCCTCCACTTT,CASSPWTGQGYSPLHF
-,-,TRBJ2-3,TRBV29-1,TGCAGCGTTGGAGCCCCTATGGGACCAGATACGCAGTATTTT,CSVGAPMGPDTQYF
many,-,TRBJ1-2,TRBV2,TGTGCCAGCAGTGGGTCCTTAAACTATGGCTACACCTTC,CASSGSLNYGYTF
few,TRBD2,TRBJ2-7,TRBV19,TGTGCCAGTAGTATGGTGGGCGGGAGGGCCACCTACGAGCAGTACTTC,CASSMVGGRATYEQYF
many,TRBD2,TRBJ2-3,TRBV29-1,TGCAGCGTCGGGACTAGCGGAAGCACAGATACGCAGTATTTT,CSVGTSGSTDTQYF
few,-,TRBJ1-1,TRBV7-3,TGTGCCAGCAGCGAGGGAGCGAACACTGAAGCTTTCTTT,CASSEGANTEAFF
many,-,TRBJ1-4,TRBV20-1,TGCAGTGCTAGAGATTTGGGATCTCGTAATGAAAAACTGTTTTTT,CSARDLGSRNEKLFF
many,-,TRBJ1-2,TRBV7-9,TGTGCCAGCAGCTTTGGCAGTTCTAACTATGGCTACACCTTC,CASSFGSSNYGYTF
few,-,TRBJ2-6,TRBV10-3,TGTGCCATCAGTGAGTCCGCTGGGGCCAACGTCCTGACTTTC,CAISESAGANVLTF
many,-,TRBJ2-2,TRBV15,TGTGCCACCAGCAGAGCCAGGGGCACCGGGGAGCTGTTTTTT,CATSRARGTGELFF
many,TRBD2,TRBJ2-1,TRBV6-6,TGTGCCAGCAGTTACTCACCACCGGGACTAGCCGTGGATGAGCAGTTCTTC,CASSYSPPGLAVDEQFF
many,TRBD1,TRBJ1-1,TRBV5-6,TGTGCCAGCAGCTTGGGAGGCGGACAGGGCTTGGCTGAAGCTTTCTTT,CASSLGGGQGLAEAFF
-,TRBD1,TRBJ1-5,TRBV12-3/TRBV12-4,TGTGCCGCAGGGGGGGACCAGCCCCAGCATTTT,CAAGGDQPQHF
-,-,TRBJ1-2,TRBV2,TGTGCCAGCAGGGACGGGGGCGCGAACTATGGCTACACCTTC,CASRDGGANYGYTF
few,-,TRBJ1-5,TRBV10-3,TGTGCCATCAGTGAGGTTAGCAATCAGCCCCAGCATTTT,CAISEVSNQPQHF
-,TRBD1,TRBJ2-7,TRBV6-5,TGTGCCAGCAGTTACCGCTCGGGACAGGGGTCCTACGAGCAGTACTTC,CASSYRSGQGSYEQYF
few,TRBD2,TRBJ2-3,TRBV12-3/TRBV12-4,TGTGCCAGCAGTTTACGGCGGGGGGGCCGGGGAGTAGGTACGCAGTATTTT,CASSLRRGGRGVGTQYF
few,TRBD1,TRBJ1-1,TRBV7-9,TGTGCCAGCAGCTTAGACGACAGGGGGCAAGCTTTCTTT,CASSLDDRGQAFF